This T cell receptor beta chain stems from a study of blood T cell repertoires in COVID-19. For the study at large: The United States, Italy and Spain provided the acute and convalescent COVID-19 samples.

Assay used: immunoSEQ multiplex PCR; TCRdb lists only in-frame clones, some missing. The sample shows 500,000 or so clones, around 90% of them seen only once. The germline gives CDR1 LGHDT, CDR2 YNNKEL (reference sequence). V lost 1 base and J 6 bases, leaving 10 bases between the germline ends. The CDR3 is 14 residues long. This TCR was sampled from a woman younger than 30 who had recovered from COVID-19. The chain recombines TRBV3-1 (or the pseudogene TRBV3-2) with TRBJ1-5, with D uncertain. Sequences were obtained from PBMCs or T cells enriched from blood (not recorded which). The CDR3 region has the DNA TGTGCCAGCAGCCAAGTAGTTGACACTCAGCCCCAGCATTTT. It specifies CASSQVVDTQPQHF.